What follows are 11 T cell receptor beta chains derived from one specimen sequenced in a study of beta chain features in type 1 diabetes. Study conclusions and caveats: The study found moderately but significantly shorter TCRB CDR3s in all four CD4+ subsets of Type 1 diabetes patients.

The antigens these receptors bind are not known. Reverse transcribing all isolated RNA meant expressed TCRB transcripts were sequenced. Clones were read by immunoSEQ multiplex PCR, and TCRdb kept only the in-frame ones, dropping some. The table includes around 690,000 clones, roughly an eighth detected once. Sequenced sample: naive CD4+ T cells from blood. The receptors shown here come from a young man with type 1 diabetes.

The J gene is TRBJ1-2, the V gene TRBV2; no clear D gene. There are 12 residues in the CDR3. Germline CDR1 SNHLY, CDR2 FYNNEI. V was clipped by 8 bases and J by 4 bases, with 11 bases between them. Here the CDR3 reads CASLALSYGYTF. The CDR3, as DNA: TGTGCCAGCTTAGCACTATCCTATGGCTACACCTTC.

This clone has a handful of counts. The genes are TRBV6-5 and TRBJ1-3, with D possibly TRBD1 on 5 matching bases. The CDR3 is 13 amino acids. CDR1 and CDR2 (germline): MNHEY, SVGAGI. CDR3 amino acids: CASATADALAIYF. For the CDR3, the DNA is TGTGCTAGCGCGACAGCCGATGCTTTGGCCATATATTTT.

This clone was counted a few times. The rearrangement links TRBV9 to TRBJ1-6; no definite D call. In germline, CDR1 is SGDLS, CDR2 YYNGEE. CDR3 length equals 14 residues. V was trimmed by 4 bases and J by 9 bases, leaving 14 bases between them. The CDR3 is CASSPQNRGSPLHF. In DNA form, the CDR3 reads TGTGCCAGCAGCCCCCAGAACCGGGGTTCACCCCTCCACTTT.

Only a few counts were recorded for this clone. At the DNA level, this CDR3 is encoded by other sequences in the same sample as well. The CDR3 sequence is CASSQEPGNYGYTF. The CDR3 DNA is TGCGCCAGCAGCCAAGAACCCGGGAACTATGGCTACACCTTC. The chain combines TRBV4-3 with TRBJ1-2; unclear D gene. Germline V gene data show CDR1 as LGHNA and CDR2 as YSLEER. The CDR3 is made up of 14 amino acids. Trimming pared 0 bases from V and 2 bases from J, leaving 7 bases between.

The gene calls are TRBV5-4 and TRBJ1-2; 9 positions match TRBD1. V shed 0 bases and J 6 bases; nucleotides not matched to a gene: 0. The CDR3 is 13 amino acids. The germline gives CDR1 SGHNT, CDR2 YYREEE (reference sequence). The chain's CDR3 is CASSLDRGHGYTF. As DNA, the CDR3 is TGTGCCAGCAGCTTGGACAGGGGGCATGGCTACACCTTC.

The CDR3 is CASSYSLAREFNEQFF. The CDR3 DNA follows: TGTGCCAGCAGTTACTCTTTGGCCAGGGAATTCAATGAGCAGTTCTTC. The chain links TRBV6-5 to TRBJ2-1; D may be TRBD1 (5 bases). V dropped 0 bases and J dropped 6 bases, with 15 bases sitting between them. There are 16 residues in the CDR3. Germline V lookup: CDR1 MNHEY, CDR2 SVGAGI.

J is TRBJ1-5 and V is TRBV29-1; D uncertain. CDR1 and CDR2 (germline): SQVTM, ANQGSEA. The CDR3 covers 13 residues. Trimming took off 6 bases at V and 3 bases at J, with 12 bases between the two ends. CDR3 region: CSVRPDINQPQHF. CDR3 in DNA: TGCAGCGTCCGCCCCGACATCAATCAGCCCCAGCATTTT.

V and J are TRBV13 and TRBJ1-2; 7 positions match TRBD1. CDR1 PRHDT and CDR2 FYEKMQ come from the germline V gene (reference sequence). V dropped 10 bases and J dropped 4; count of bases not matched to a gene: 9. The CDR3 consists of 13 residues. The CDR3 sequence is CATGTRDSYGYTF. CDR3 bases: TGTGCCACGGGGACTCGGGACAGCTATGGCTACACCTTC.

This clone was counted a few times. V usage is TRBV6-5 and J usage is TRBJ1-1; D may be TRBD1 (5 bases). Trimming took 8 bases from V and 2 from J, leaving 15 bases between them. CDR3 length: 14 amino acids. Per the germline V gene, CDR1 is MNHEY and CDR2 is SVGAGI. The CDR3 spells CASGMAGINTEAFF. DNA for the CDR3: TGTGCCAGCGGTATGGCAGGGATTAACACTGAAGCTTTCTTT.

A note on this clone: Other DNA sequences in the same sample also yield this CDR3. The V and J genes are TRBV7-2 and TRBJ2-7; D is uncertain. V was cut by 1 base and J by 2 bases, with 3 bases left in between. The CDR3 sequence is 12 residues long. Germline V gene sequence: CDR1 SGHTA, CDR2 FQGNSA. CDR3 bases: TGTGCCAGCAGCTTAGGTGCCTACGAGCAGTACTTC. This translates into CASSLGAYEQYF.

J is TRBJ1-6 and V is TRBV7-2; the match to TRBD1 covers 10 bases. This CDR3 is built from 18 residues. The germline V gene has CDR1 SGHTA and CDR2 FQGNSA. J gave up 9 bases and V 1 base, and 12 bases lay outside the gene matches. CDR3 region: CASSLVGTGVNGISPLHF. The CDR3 DNA is TGTGCCAGCAGCTTAGTTGGGACAGGGGTGAACGGAATTTCACCCCTCCACTTT.